This entry features one T cell receptor beta chain sequence. What it recognizes is unknown. The Oncomine TCR Beta short-read assay sequenced DNA from cultured CD4+ T cells. Via MiXCR, TCRdb re-called the PCR reads, giving one row per CDR3 protein. This sample yields about 15,000 distinct CDR3 sequences, of which 40% to 55% are seen a single time; around 18% belongs to the top ten. These data belong to a study of vaccination and CD4 T cells after COVID-19. V lost 4 bases and J lost 2; bases outside the gene matches: 6. The length of the CDR3 is 14 residues. Looked up from germline, CDR1 is SGHRS and CDR2 is YFSETQ. The treatment: roughly 10-day PBMC culture with coronavirus spike peptide pools or control peptides (ViraFEST assay).

The starting material was CD4+ T cells from blood, cultured in vitro, obtained before SARS-CoV-2 vaccination. The source is a human donor who received a COVID-19 vaccine. This chain joins TRBV5-1 and TRBJ2-7; TRBD1 aligns across 7 bases. CDR3 amino acids: CASSTGDEAYEQYF. The CDR3 DNA follows: TGCGCCAGCAGCACAGGGGACGAAGCCTACGAGCAGTACTTC. Combining the CDR3 with reference TRBV5-1 and TRBJ2-7 gives the whole variable domain KAGVTQTPRYLIKTRGQQVTLSCSPISGHRSVSWYQQTPGQGLQFLFEYFSETQRNKGNFPGRFSGRQFSNSRSEMNVSTLELGDSALYLCASSTGDEAYEQYFGPGTRLTVT.